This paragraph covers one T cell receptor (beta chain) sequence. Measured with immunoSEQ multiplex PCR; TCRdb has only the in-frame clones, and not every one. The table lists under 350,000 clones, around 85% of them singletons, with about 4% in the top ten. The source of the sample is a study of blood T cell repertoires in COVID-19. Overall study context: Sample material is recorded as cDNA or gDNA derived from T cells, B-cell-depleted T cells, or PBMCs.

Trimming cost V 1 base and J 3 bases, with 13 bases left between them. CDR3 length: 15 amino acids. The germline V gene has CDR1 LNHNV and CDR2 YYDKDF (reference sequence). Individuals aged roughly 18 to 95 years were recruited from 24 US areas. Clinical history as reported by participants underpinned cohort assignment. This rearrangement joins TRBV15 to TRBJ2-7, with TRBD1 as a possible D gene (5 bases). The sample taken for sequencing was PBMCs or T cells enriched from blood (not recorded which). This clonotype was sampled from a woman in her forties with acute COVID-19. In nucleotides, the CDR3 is TGTGCCACCAGCAGAGGTTCAGGGTCTTTCTACGAGCAGTACTTC. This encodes CATSRGSGSFYEQYF.